Below are 12 T cell receptor beta chains sequenced from a single sample in a study of cytomegalovirus exposure and HLA in healthy donors. The PCR ran on 60 Vbeta and 13 Jbeta primers. Only in-frame clones appear in the TCRdb table, and some are missing; sequencing was by immunoSEQ multiplex PCR. The sample records around 150,000 clones, about 85% being singletons. Material: PBMCs. The receptors derive from a man aged 18-30 years in good health and CMV-seropositive.

This clone was detected only once. The chain recombines TRBV5-1 with TRBJ2-1; 9 bases line up with TRBD2. The junction had 22 bases not matched to a gene; V was cut back by 3 bases and J by 6 bases. This CDR3 has 20 residues. Germline CDR1 and CDR2: SGHRS and YFSETQ. The CDR3 loop reads CASSWSNLRGAGGKGNEQFF. The CDR3 DNA reads as TGCGCCAGCAGCTGGTCAAACCTTCGTGGAGCGGGGGGCAAGGGCAATGAGCAGTTCTTC.

The rearrangement uses TRBV5-1 and TRBJ1-6; 10 bases agree with TRBD1. The CDR3 runs to 16 residues. V gave up 4 bases and J gave up 3 bases; unmatched junction bases: 4. CDR1 is SGHRS and CDR2 is YFSETQ in the germline V gene. The chain's CDR3 is CASSGGQGGYNSPLHF. For the CDR3, the DNA is TGCGCCAGCAGCGGAGGACAGGGGGGCTATAATTCACCCCTCCACTTT.

CDR3 nucleotides: TGTGCCAGCAGCCCGCAGGGGGCATCCTACAATGAGCAGTTCTTC. It translates to CASSPQGASYNEQFF. V is TRBV2 and J is TRBJ2-1, with TRBD1 matching over 8 bases. Germline loops: CDR1 SNHLY, CDR2 FYNNEI. The V and J ends lost 6 bases and 1 base, in that order; junction bases with no gene match: 5. The CDR3 is 15 residues long.

The rearrangement joins TRBV11-2 to TRBJ2-1; TRBD2 matches 9 bases. J gave up 6 bases and V 3 bases, and 0 bases lay outside the gene matches. CDR1 and CDR2 (germline): SGHAT, FQNNGV. The CDR3 extends over 13 amino acids. The CDR3 region has the DNA TGTGCCAGCAGCTTTAGCGGGGGCAATGAGCAGTTCTTC. This gives the protein CASSFSGGNEQFF.

The genes are TRBV7-9 and TRBJ1-5; tentatively, D is TRBD1 (6 bases). CDR1 and CDR2 from the germline V gene are SEHNR and FQNEAQ (reference sequence). V was pared by 5 bases and J by 10 bases, with 18 bases between. The length of the CDR3 is 14 residues. The chain's CDR3 is CASSTDSGDLPQHF. The CDR3, as DNA: TGTGCCAGCAGCACGGACAGCGGGGATTTACCCCAGCATTTT.

The V gene is TRBV11-3, the J gene TRBJ2-7; perhaps TRBD1 as D (5 bases). The ends were cut back, 5 bases at V and 3 bases at J, with 8 bases in the middle. Germline CDR1 SGHNT, CDR2 YENEEA. This CDR3 has 12 amino acids. The CDR3, as DNA: TGTGCCAGCAGCGTGACAGACTACGAGCAGTACTTC. Encoded protein: CASSVTDYEQYF.

The chain combines TRBV29-1 with TRBJ2-3; maybe TRBD1 (5 bases). Germline V gene sequence: CDR1 SQVTM, CDR2 ANQGSEA. The germline V and J ends were trimmed by 1 base and 3 bases, with 14 bases remaining between them. The CDR3 consists of 15 residues. The CDR3 sequence: CSVEGGLTGTDTQYF. In DNA, the CDR3 is TGCAGCGTTGAAGGGGGCCTTACCGGAACAGATACGCAGTATTTT.

The J gene is TRBJ2-5, the V gene TRBV27, with 9 bases lining up with TRBD1. With 5 bases clipped from V and 1 base from J, the junction kept 8 bases outside the gene matches. Germline V gene sequence: CDR1 MNHEY, CDR2 SMNVEV (reference sequence). The CDR3 has 16 residues. Written as DNA, the CDR3 is TGTGCCAGCAGTCGCCAAAAGACAGGGGGCCAAGAGACCCAGTACTTC. Protein sequence: CASSRQKTGGQETQYF.

Only a few counts were recorded for this clone. The V call is TRBV15, the J call TRBJ1-6; possible D gene TRBD1, 6 bases. V lost 3 bases and J 7 bases, leaving 13 bases between the germline ends. The CDR3 consists of 15 residues. CDR1 and CDR2 from the germline V gene are LNHNV and YYDKDF (reference sequence). The CDR3 here is CATSRDRSKNSPLHF. The DNA for the CDR3 is TGTGCCACCAGCAGGGACAGATCGAAGAATTCACCCCTCCACTTT.

The genes are TRBV10-3 and TRBJ2-6, with 7 bases fitting TRBD1. The CDR3 runs to 19 residues. V gave up 1 base and J gave up 0 bases; unmatched junction bases: 9. Germline CDR1 is ENHRY and CDR2 is SYGVKD. The CDR3 coding sequence is TGTGCCATCAGTGAGTACGGGGACAGTACATCCTCTGGGGCCAACGTCCTGACTTTC. It translates to CAISEYGDSTSSGANVLTF.

There are a few counts of this clone. This chain joins TRBV7-3 and TRBJ2-6; 7 positions agree with TRBD1. Germline V gene data show CDR1 as SGHTA and CDR2 as FQGTGA. After removal of 4 bases from V and 12 bases from J, the junction contained 6 bases not matched to a gene. This CDR3 region has 13 residues. The CDR3, as DNA: TGTGCCAGCAGCTCCCGACAGGGACCCGTCCTGACTTTC. It is translated as CASSSRQGPVLTF.

The chain uses TRBV4-2 and TRBJ1-2; weak D call: TRBD1 (5 bases). Trimming left V 4 bases short and J 2 bases short, with 5 bases between. The CDR3 covers 12 residues. Germline CDR1 LGHNA, CDR2 YNFKEQ. The CDR3 DNA sequence: TGTGCCAGCAGCCCAGGGAACTATGGCTACACCTTC. Amino acids: CASSPGNYGYTF.